The 14 T cell receptor beta chains given below trace back to one sample, sequenced in a study of cytomegalovirus exposure and HLA in healthy donors. It was with 60 Vbeta and 13 Jbeta primers that the PCR ran. Clones were sequenced by immunoSEQ multiplex PCR, and TCRdb holds only the in-frame ones, with some missing. The data show fewer than 90,000 clones, under 80% seen once. The sample consisted of PBMCs. Every receptor here comes from a male donor in good health and CMV-seronegative.

This chain links TRBV9 with TRBJ1-3, with D unresolved. The V and J ends lost 0 bases and 2 bases respectively, with 6 bases between them. This CDR3 contains 14 residues. Germline values: CDR1 SGDLS, CDR2 YYNGEE. CDR3 protein: CASSVDATGNTIYF. CDR3 in DNA: TGTGCCAGCAGCGTAGACGCTACTGGAAACACCATATATTTT.

V gene TRBV5-6 combines with J gene TRBJ2-7, with 8 bases lining up with TRBD2. Germline V gene lookup returns CDR1 SGHDT and CDR2 YYEEEE. This CDR3 region has 18 residues. Losses at the gene ends were 1 base for V and 2 bases for J; bases not matched to a gene: 14. The CDR3 DNA reads TGTGCCAGCAGCTTGACGGGGGGTCGGTTAGCGGGAACCTACGAGCAGTACTTC. This sequence encodes CASSLTGGRLAGTYEQYF.

The V call is TRBV11-2, the J call TRBJ1-1; D is undetermined. This CDR3 comprises 18 residues. Per germline, CDR1 SGHAT and CDR2 FQNNGV. V dropped 4 bases and J dropped 4 bases, with 25 bases sitting between them. This CDR3 is CASSSPLLILEPGTEAFF. The CDR3, as DNA: TGTGCCAGCAGCTCCCCACTTCTAATACTGGAGCCCGGCACTGAAGCTTTCTTT.

The CDR3 region is CASSQSRENTQYF. In DNA, the CDR3 is TGCGCCAGCAGCCAGTCCAGGGAAAATACGCAGTATTTT. This chain joins TRBV4-3 and TRBJ2-3, with D perhaps matching TRBD1 (5 bases). Trimming shortened V by 3 bases and J by 7 bases, and 11 bases separated the two germline ends. The CDR3 length is 13 residues. Germline CDR1 is LGHNA and CDR2 is YSLEER.

For the CDR3, the DNA is TGCGCCAGCAGCTTAGACAGGGTTCTGGCTGAAGCTTTCTTT. Protein product: CASSLDRVLAEAFF. The chain links TRBV5-1 to TRBJ1-1, with 7 bases identical to TRBD1. The V gene's germline CDR1 is SGHRS and CDR2 YFSETQ. Trimming cost V 2 bases and J 6 bases; bases outside gene matches: 7. CDR3 size: 14 residues.

This chain joins TRBV21-1 and TRBJ1-1; the table's D call TRBD1 went unverified against the DNA. TRBV21-1 is listed as a pseudogene. CDR3 length: 17 residues. The CDR3 protein is CASSKGETGGANTEAFF. In DNA, the CDR3 is TGTGCCAGCAGCAAAGGAGAGACAGGGGGCGCGAACACTGAAGCTTTCTTT.

This chain joins TRBV18 and TRBJ2-7, with D possibly being TRBD1 (6 bases). Per the germline V gene, CDR1 is KGHSH and CDR2 is LQKENI. The CDR3 consists of 15 residues. With 5 bases removed from V and 3 bases from J, the gap between germline ends came to 17 bases. CDR3 nucleotide sequence: TGTGCCAGCTCAACCAACAGGGTCCTGGTCTACGAGCAGTACTTC. Encoded protein: CASSTNRVLVYEQYF.

In regard to this clone: One end of the junction fails to match germline, which may point to a read error. The V call is TRBV7-9, the J call TRBJ2-7, with a tentative D call TRBD1 (6 bases). The CDR3 covers 12 residues. Germline V gene data show CDR1 as SEHNR and CDR2 as FQNEAQ (reference sequence). The CDR3 DNA follows: TGTTCCAGCAGCACAGGGTATTACGAGCAGTACTTC. Encoded protein: CSSSTGYYEQYF.

This chain connects TRBV28 to TRBJ2-3; 8 bases are a match to TRBD1. The CDR3 contains 13 residues. Germline CDR1 is MDHEN and CDR2 is SYDVKM. Trimming removed 5 bases from V and 3 bases from J; junction bases left unmatched: 1. The CDR3 DNA reads as TGTGCCAGCAGTGGACAGGGTACAGATACGCAGTATTTT. Protein product: CASSGQGTDTQYF.

The V and J genes are TRBV6-1 and TRBJ2-1; D is unresolved. CDR1 and CDR2 from the germline V gene are MNHNS and SASEGT. Trimming pared 6 bases from V and 6 bases from J, leaving 12 bases between. This CDR3 has 13 amino acids. The CDR3 loop is CASSQAAGNEQFF. For the CDR3, the DNA is TGTGCCAGCAGCCAGGCAGCCGGCAATGAGCAGTTCTTC.

CDR3 DNA sequence: TGTGCCAGTAGTAACACAAGAAAAAGCTCCTATAATTCACCCCTCCACTTT. It translates to CASSNTRKSSYNSPLHF. The V call is TRBV19, the J call TRBJ1-6; D gene unclear. V lost 4 bases and J lost 0, with 13 bases in between. Germline loops: CDR1 LNHDA, CDR2 SQIVND (reference sequence). The CDR3 runs 17 residues.

The chain employs TRBV18 and TRBJ1-3, with 8 bases identical to TRBD1. The V and J ends lost 3 bases and 2 bases, in that order; junction bases with no gene match: 0. This CDR3 contains 14 residues. CDR1 is KGHSH, CDR2 LQKENI, per germline. The CDR3 DNA sequence: TGTGCCAGCTCACCGGACAGGGCTGGAAACACCATATATTTT. Translated, it gives CASSPDRAGNTIYF.

The gene calls are TRBV30 and TRBJ2-7; tentative D call: TRBD2 (5 bases). V gave up 0 bases and J gave up 2 bases, with 11 bases separating them. Germline V gives CDR1 GTSNPN, CDR2 SVGIG (reference sequence). The CDR3 sequence is 14 residues long. CDR3 sequence: CAWSVPRLTYEQYF. CDR3 coding DNA: TGTGCCTGGAGTGTACCCCGACTAACCTACGAGCAGTACTTC.

The V gene is TRBV4-1, the J gene TRBJ1-2; 7 bases fit TRBD1. With V trimmed by 3 bases and J by 0 bases, 7 bases remained unmatched. Germline values: CDR1 MGHRA, CDR2 YSYEKL. The CDR3 has 16 amino acids. The CDR3: CASSQRKDRSNYGYTF. CDR3 nucleotides: TGCGCCAGCAGCCAGAGGAAGGACAGGTCTAACTATGGCTACACCTTC.